One sample yielded the 11 T cell receptor beta chains listed below, sequenced in a study of PD-L1 blockade in urothelial cancer. This table comes from immunoSEQ multiplex PCR, and its TCRdb copy is limited to in-frame clones, with some not included. Of roughly 24,000 clones detected, about 88% appear once; the ten largest clones hold under 40%. The starting material was PBMCs, obtained around atezolizumab (anti-PD-L1) treatment. Receptor source: a man aged 55-75 years with urothelial cancer.

The chain has TRBV18 and TRBJ1-2; weak D call: TRBD1 (5 bases). The CDR3 sequence is 16 residues long. The V end was cut by 2 bases, the J end by 4 bases, with 17 bases between. Germline CDR1 KGHSH, CDR2 LQKENI. The CDR3 nucleotides are TGTGCCAGCTCACCAAACTCGACAGTGCCTTCCTATGGCTACACCTTC. As protein: CASSPNSTVPSYGYTF.

This clone showed up just once. The chain links TRBV29-1 to TRBJ1-2, with 9 bases identical to TRBD1. CDR1 is SQVTM, CDR2 ANQGSEA, per germline. V lost 0 bases, J lost 7 bases, and 18 bases stayed unmatched. CDR3 length: 18 residues. The chain's CDR3 is CSVEDLLGTGIFFSGYTF. CDR3 DNA sequence: TGCAGCGTTGAAGATCTGTTGGGGACAGGGATTTTCTTTTCTGGCTACACCTTC.

The chain uses TRBV6-1 and TRBJ2-3; the match to TRBD2 covers 10 bases. The junction had 7 bases not matched to a gene; V was cut back by 7 bases and J by 6 bases. The CDR3 spans 14 residues. Germline V gene data show CDR1 as MNHNS and CDR2 as SASEGT. CDR3 DNA: TGTGCCAGCACCCCGGGACTAGCGTGGGATACGCAGTATTTT. This encodes CASTPGLAWDTQYF.

The J gene is TRBJ1-1, the V gene TRBV7-9, with D uncertain. Germline-derived CDR1 and CDR2 are SEHNR and FQNEAQ (reference sequence). V dropped 5 bases and J dropped 2 bases, with 12 bases sitting between them. The CDR3 is 14 amino acids. CDR3 region: CASSLRDSNTEAFF. The CDR3 nucleotides are TGTGCCAGCAGCCTAAGAGATAGTAACACTGAAGCTTTCTTT.

V gene TRBV11-3 combines with J gene TRBJ2-1; TRBD1 might be the D (5 bases). Trimming took off 0 bases at V and 1 base at J, with 10 bases between the two ends. This CDR3 spans 16 amino acids. The V gene's germline CDR1 is SGHNT and CDR2 YENEEA. The CDR3 DNA reads TGTGCCAGCAGCTTAGATCTGGCAGGGTCCTACAATGAGCAGTTCTTC. Its translation is CASSLDLAGSYNEQFF.

V usage is TRBV6-4 and J usage is TRBJ2-6; 12 positions match TRBD1. V was clipped by 6 bases and J by 2 bases; unmatched bases: 5. The CDR3 loop spans 17 amino acids. Germline lookup yields CDR1 MRHNA and CDR2 SNTAGT. The CDR3 loop reads CASRPGQGAPGANVLTF. The CDR3 DNA follows: TGTGCCAGCAGACCGGGACAGGGGGCGCCTGGGGCCAACGTCCTGACTTTC.

The chain uses TRBV30 and TRBJ2-7, with TRBD1 matching 7 bases. With 4 bases clipped from V and 1 base from J, the junction kept 7 bases outside the gene matches. CDR3 length: 14 residues. Germline-derived CDR1 and CDR2 are GTSNPN and SVGIG (reference sequence). Here the CDR3 reads CAWTGHRGSYEQYF. The CDR3 nucleotides read TGTGCCTGGACAGGACACAGGGGATCCTACGAGCAGTACTTC.

The genes are TRBV7-9 and TRBJ2-5, with D possibly TRBD1 on 5 matching bases. The CDR3 has 14 amino acids. The germline CDR1 and CDR2 sequences are SEHNR and FQNEAQ (reference sequence). The V end lost 2 bases, the J end lost 5 bases, and 12 bases lay between the germline ends. The CDR3 region is CASSLQGMRETQYF. The CDR3 DNA reads TGTGCCAGCAGCTTACAGGGTATGAGGGAGACCCAGTACTTC. Full variable domain (rest looked up from reference TRBV7-9 and TRBJ2-5): DTGVSQNPRHKITKRGQNVTFRCDPISEHNRLYWYRQTLGQGPEFLTYFQNEAQLEKSRLLSDRFSAERPKGSFSTLEIQRTEQGDSAMYLCASSLQGMRETQYFGPGTRLLVL.

V and J are TRBV1 and TRBJ2-7; the D segment call TRBD2 is taken from the table without a DNA check. TRBV1 is deemed a pseudogene. This CDR3 has 16 amino acids. The CDR3 nucleotides are TGCACCAGCAGCCAAGTAGGGCGGGAGATCCCCTACGAGCAGTACTTC. This translates into CTSSQVGREIPYEQYF.

This clone has only a few counts. The chain couples TRBV27 to TRBJ1-2; D not resolved. Between the trimmed V and J ends, which lost 4 bases and 5 bases, there was a span of 8 bases. The germline V gene encodes CDR1 MNHEY and CDR2 SMNVEV (reference sequence). The CDR3 contains 12 residues. The CDR3 region has the DNA TGTGCCAGCAGTTACAGTCGTTATGGCTACACCTTC. Protein sequence: CASSYSRYGYTF.

This clone came up once. The chain couples TRBV7-3 to TRBJ1-4; D is unresolved. Germline V gene lookup returns CDR1 SGHTA and CDR2 FQGTGA. V lost 5 bases and J lost 7, with 14 bases in between. The CDR3 runs to 14 residues. The CDR3 sequence is CASSPHSSPEKLFF. The CDR3 nucleotides are TGTGCCAGCAGCCCCCACTCATCCCCTGAAAAACTGTTTTTT.